These 7 T cell receptor beta chains were sequenced from one sample in a study of T cell responses to AZD1222 COVID-19 vaccine. Using immunoSEQ multiplex PCR, the repertoire was profiled, and TCRdb retains in-frame clones only, with some absent. The table includes some 150,000 clones, 75% to 85% detected once. The input for sequencing was peripheral blood, taken 28 days after the second dose of the MenACWY control vaccine. Receptors originate from an adult who received the MenACWY meningococcal vaccine as a control.

J is TRBJ1-5 and V is TRBV5-1, with D perhaps matching TRBD1 (5 bases). The V and J ends lost 4 bases and 2 bases respectively, with 13 bases between them. CDR1 SGHRS and CDR2 YFSETQ come from the germline V gene. This CDR3 spans 15 amino acids. This CDR3 is CASSPIGGGNQPQHF. In DNA form, the CDR3 reads TGCGCCAGCAGCCCGATTGGGGGAGGCAATCAGCCCCAGCATTTT.

This chain uses TRBV7-2 with TRBJ2-3, with D perhaps TRBD2 (7 bases). V was shortened by 2 bases and J by 7 bases, with 19 bases between the two germline ends. This CDR3 spans 16 amino acids. Germline V gene data show CDR1 as SGHTA and CDR2 as FQGNSA. CDR3 DNA: TGTGCCAGCAGCTTATTGGGGGGGCCTGGGGGACATACGCAGTATTTT. Amino acid sequence: CASSLLGGPGGHTQYF.

This chain uses TRBV4-3 with TRBJ2-1; the D gene is possibly TRBD1 (5 bases). Germline V CDR1 and CDR2: LGHNA, YSLEER. The CDR3 sequence is 17 residues long. Trimming removed 4 bases at V and 4 bases at J, with 20 bases between. In nucleotides, the CDR3 is TGCGCCAGCAGCCGTTATCTAGGACAAGGAACTTACAATGAGCAGTTCTTC. This codes for CASSRYLGQGTYNEQFF.

The V call is TRBV24-1, the J call TRBJ2-2, with 10 positions matching TRBD2. CDR3 length equals 17 residues. CDR1 and CDR2 from the germline V gene are KGHDR and SFDVKD. V lost 4 bases, J lost 4 bases, and 8 bases stayed unmatched. CDR3 nucleotides: TGTGCCACCAGTGAATTTGGAGCGGGGGGGCCCACCGGGGAGCTGTTTTTT. Protein sequence: CATSEFGAGGPTGELFF.

The sample holds one count of this clone. The J gene is TRBJ2-1, the V gene TRBV28; 7 nucleotides align to TRBD2. The germline V gene encodes CDR1 MDHEN and CDR2 SYDVKM. This CDR3 contains 15 residues. The junction had 13 bases not matched to a gene; V was cut back by 7 bases and J by 7 bases. CDR3 bases: TGTGCCAGCACCAAGTCAGCGGGGTATTTGAATGAGCAGTTCTTC. The encoded protein is CASTKSAGYLNEQFF.

The chain is built from TRBV28 and TRBJ2-3; perhaps TRBD1 as D (5 bases). Trimming took 5 bases from V and 5 from J, leaving 20 bases between them. Germline V gene data show CDR1 as MDHEN and CDR2 as SYDVKM. The CDR3 loop spans 16 amino acids. CDR3 loop: CASSPPGRVVKDTQYF. The CDR3 region has the DNA TGTGCCAGCAGTCCCCCGGGCAGGGTGGTTAAAGATACGCAGTATTTT.

This clone was recorded once. The CDR3 loop reads CASRRGPESYEQYF. The CDR3 nucleotides are TGCGCCAGCAGAAGGGGGCCGGAGTCCTACGAGCAGTACTTC. The V and J genes are TRBV5-1 and TRBJ2-7, with TRBD1 identical over 7 bases. Germline values: CDR1 SGHRS, CDR2 YFSETQ. There are 14 residues in the CDR3. V lost 5 bases to trimming and J lost 1 base; unmatched junction nucleotides: 6.